The 2 T cell receptor beta chains below all came from one sample that was sequenced in a study of beta chain features in type 1 diabetes. Study-level results: Shorter TCRB CDR3s, moderately but significantly so, were found in Type 1 diabetes patients in all four CD4+ subsets.

Antigens for these TCRs are unknown. The authors reverse transcribed all of the isolated RNA, so sequencing captured expressed TCRB transcripts. Produced via immunoSEQ multiplex PCR; TCRdb's table is partial and in-frame only. The profile shows 250,000 to 300,000 clones, roughly 13% of them singletons. The sample consisted of naive CD4+ T cells from blood. The source of these receptors is a man aged 25 to 45 with type 1 diabetes.

This clone was recorded a few times. The rearrangement uses TRBV7-9 and TRBJ2-5; TRBD2 is a possible D gene (5 bases). This CDR3 spans 15 amino acids. The germline V gene encodes CDR1 SEHNR and CDR2 FQNEAQ (reference sequence). V was trimmed by 5 bases and J by 4 bases, leaving 17 bases between them. The CDR3 sequence: CASSQGSTRRETQYF. The CDR3 DNA reads TGTGCCAGCAGCCAAGGGAGCACGCGTCGAGAGACCCAGTACTTC.

This clone was recorded a few times. V and J are TRBV27 and TRBJ2-5; D is unresolved. The V gene's germline CDR1 is MNHEY and CDR2 SMNVEV (reference sequence). V was pared by 5 bases and J by 1 base, with 5 bases between. This CDR3 is 12 amino acids long. The CDR3 bases are TGTGCCAGCAGTCCCCTCCAAGAGACCCAGTACTTC. Encoded protein: CASSPLQETQYF.